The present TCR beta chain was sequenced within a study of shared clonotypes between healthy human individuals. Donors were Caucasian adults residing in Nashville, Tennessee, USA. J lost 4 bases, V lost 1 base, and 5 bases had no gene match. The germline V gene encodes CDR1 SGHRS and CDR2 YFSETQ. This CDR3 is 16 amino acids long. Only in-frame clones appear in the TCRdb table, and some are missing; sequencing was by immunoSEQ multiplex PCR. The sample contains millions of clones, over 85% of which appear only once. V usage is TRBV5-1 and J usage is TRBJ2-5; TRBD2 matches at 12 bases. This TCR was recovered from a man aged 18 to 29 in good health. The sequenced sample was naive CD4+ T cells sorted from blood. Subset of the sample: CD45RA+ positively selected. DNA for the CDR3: TGCGCCAGCAGCTTGAGGCCTAGCGGGGGGGCAGAGACCCAGTACTTC. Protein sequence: CASSLRPSGGAETQYF.